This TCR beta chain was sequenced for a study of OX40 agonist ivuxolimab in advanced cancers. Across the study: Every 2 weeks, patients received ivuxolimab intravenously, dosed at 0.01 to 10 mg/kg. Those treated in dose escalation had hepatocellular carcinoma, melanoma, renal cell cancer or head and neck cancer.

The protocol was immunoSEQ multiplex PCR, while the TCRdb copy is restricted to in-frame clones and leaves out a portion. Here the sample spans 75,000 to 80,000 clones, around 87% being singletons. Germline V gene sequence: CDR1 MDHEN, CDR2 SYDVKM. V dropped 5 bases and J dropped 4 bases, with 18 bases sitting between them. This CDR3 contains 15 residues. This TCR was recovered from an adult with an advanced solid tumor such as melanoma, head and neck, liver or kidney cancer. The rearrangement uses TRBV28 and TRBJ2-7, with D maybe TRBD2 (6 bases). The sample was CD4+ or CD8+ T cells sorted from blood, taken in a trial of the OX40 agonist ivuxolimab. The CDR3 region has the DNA TGTGCCAGCAGTACCCCCCGTGGCGGGATTTACGAGCAGTACTTC. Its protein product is CASSTPRGGIYEQYF.